This TCR beta chain derives from a study of blood T cell repertoires in COVID-19. Study-level background: Nucleic acid was either cDNA or gDNA, and it came from T cells, B-cell-depleted T cells, or PBMCs.

Seattle's enrolled individuals joined amid active infection and were then monitored longitudinally. Data came from immunoSEQ multiplex PCR; TCRdb stores just in-frame clones and leaves some out. Among about 120,000 clones listed, roughly 90% were seen once. Germline-derived CDR1 and CDR2 are LNHDA and SQIVND (reference sequence). This CDR3 is built from 20 residues. V shed 7 bases, J shed 2 bases, and the junction held 19 bases outside the gene matches. The sequencing input was peripheral blood. The chain joins TRBV19 to TRBJ2-6; 8 nucleotides match TRBD2. This clonotype was sampled from a woman aged 60-70 years with COVID-19, enrolled during active disease. The CDR3 spells CASKVRARGGTDTGANVLTF. The CDR3 DNA is TGTGCCAGTAAGGTCAGGGCACGGGGGGGGACGGATACTGGGGCCAACGTCCTGACTTTC. Combining the CDR3 with reference TRBV19 and TRBJ2-6 gives the whole variable domain DGGITQSPKYLFRKEGQNVTLSCEQNLNHDAMYWYRQDPGQGLRLIYYSQIVNDFQKGDIAEGYSVSREKKESFPLTVTSAQKNPTAFYLCASKVRARGGTDTGANVLTFGAGSRLTVL.